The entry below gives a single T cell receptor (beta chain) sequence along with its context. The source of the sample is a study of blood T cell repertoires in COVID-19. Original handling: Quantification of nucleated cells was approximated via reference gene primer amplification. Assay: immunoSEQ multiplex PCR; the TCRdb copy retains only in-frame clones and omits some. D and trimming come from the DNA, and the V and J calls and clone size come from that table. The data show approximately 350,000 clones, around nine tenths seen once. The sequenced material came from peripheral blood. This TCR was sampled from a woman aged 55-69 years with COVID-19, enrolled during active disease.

For the CDR3, the DNA is TGTGCCAGCAGCCTCCCGGACAGGGATGGGTATGGCTACACCTTC. The encoded protein is CASSLPDRDGYGYTF. V and J are TRBV4-2 and TRBJ1-2; 8 bases agree with TRBD1. CDR3 length equals 15 residues. CDR1 is LGHNA and CDR2 is YNFKEQ in the germline V gene. With 4 bases clipped from V and 5 bases from J, the junction kept 9 bases outside the gene matches.